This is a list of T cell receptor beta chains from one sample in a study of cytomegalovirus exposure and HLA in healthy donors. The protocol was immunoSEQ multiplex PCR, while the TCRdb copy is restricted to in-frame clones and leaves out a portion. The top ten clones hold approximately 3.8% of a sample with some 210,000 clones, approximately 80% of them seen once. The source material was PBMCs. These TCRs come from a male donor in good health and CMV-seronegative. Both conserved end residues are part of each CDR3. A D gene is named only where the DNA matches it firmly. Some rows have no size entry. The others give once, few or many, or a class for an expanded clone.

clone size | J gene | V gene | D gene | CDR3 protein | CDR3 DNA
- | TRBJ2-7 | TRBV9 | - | CASSVANTRRDEQYF | TGTGCCAGTAGCGTAGCCAACACTCGCCGGGACGAGCAGTACTTC
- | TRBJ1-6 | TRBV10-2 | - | CASSDRARNSPLHF | TGCGCCAGCAGTGACAGGGCTAGGAATTCACCCCTCCACTTT
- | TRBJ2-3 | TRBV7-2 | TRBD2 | CASSVAGGSTDTQYF | TGTGCCAGCAGCGTAGCGGGAGGGAGCACAGATACGCAGTATTTT
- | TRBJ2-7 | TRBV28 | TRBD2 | CASSVGGSLSYEQYF | TGTGCCAGCAGTGTTGGCGGGAGTCTCTCCTACGAGCAGTACTTC
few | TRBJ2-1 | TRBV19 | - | CASSIIGEQFF | TGTGCCAGTAGTATCATCGGTGAGCAGTTCTTC
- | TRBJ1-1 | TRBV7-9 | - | CSGDTRNTEAFF | TGTTCCGGGGACACTCGGAACACTGAAGCTTTCTTT
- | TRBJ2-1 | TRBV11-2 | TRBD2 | CASSPHWVSGRGNEQFF | TGTGCCAGCAGCCCCCACTGGGTTAGCGGGAGAGGGAATGAGCAGTTCTTC
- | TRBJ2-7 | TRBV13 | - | CASSPPLSALTYEQYF | TGTGCCAGCAGCCCTCCCCTCAGCGCCTTGACCTACGAGCAGTACTTC
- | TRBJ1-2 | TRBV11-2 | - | CASSFTRGSNYGYTF | TGTGCCAGCAGTTTCACCCGTGGTAGTAACTATGGCTACACCTTC
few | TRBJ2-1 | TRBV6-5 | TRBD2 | CASSAGTSNNEQFF | TGTGCCAGCAGTGCCGGGACTAGCAACAATGAGCAGTTCTTC
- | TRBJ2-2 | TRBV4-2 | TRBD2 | CASSQDRTSGSKNTGELFF | TGTGCCAGCAGCCAAGACCGGACTAGCGGGAGTAAGAACACCGGGGAGCTGTTTTTT
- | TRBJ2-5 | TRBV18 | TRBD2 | CASSPRPGTSGETQYF | TGTGCCAGCTCACCCCGACCCGGGACTAGCGGAGAGACCCAGTACTTC